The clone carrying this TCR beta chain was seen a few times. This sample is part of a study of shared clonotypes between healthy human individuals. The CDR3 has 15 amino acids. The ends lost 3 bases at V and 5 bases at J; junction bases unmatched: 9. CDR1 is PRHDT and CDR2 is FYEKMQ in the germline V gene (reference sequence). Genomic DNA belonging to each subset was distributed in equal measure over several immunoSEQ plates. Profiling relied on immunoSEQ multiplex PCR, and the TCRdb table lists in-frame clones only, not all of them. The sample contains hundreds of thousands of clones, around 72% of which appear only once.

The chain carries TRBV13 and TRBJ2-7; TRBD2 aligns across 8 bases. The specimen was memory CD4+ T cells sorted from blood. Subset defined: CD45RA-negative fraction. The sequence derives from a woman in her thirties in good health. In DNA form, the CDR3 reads TGTGCCAGCAGCTTCGCCGGGAGGGCTATAGACGAGCAGTACTTC. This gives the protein CASSFAGRAIDEQYF.